What follows are 22 T cell receptor beta chains derived from one specimen sequenced in a study of response to subunit inactivated influenza vaccine. TCRdb recomputed calls from the RT-PCR reads with MiXCR, one row per CDR3 protein. The sample holds hundreds of thousands of distinct CDR3 sequences, 11% to 15% seen once. The input for sequencing was PBMCs from blood, taken 14 to 15 days before vaccination. The receptors were gathered from a man in his fifties who received an inactivated influenza vaccine.

The V and J genes are TRBV20-1 and TRBJ2-3; D is unclear. The CDR3 is 14 residues long. V was pared by 4 bases and J by 0 bases, with 11 bases between. Germline V gene data show CDR1 as DFQATT and CDR2 as SNEGSKA (reference sequence). As DNA, the CDR3 is TGCAGTGCTACCCTGCTACTGAGCACAGATACGCAGTATTTT. Its protein is CSATLLLSTDTQYF.

This clonotype was counted between two and nine times. The chain uses TRBV7-2 and TRBJ2-3; D gene uncertain. Per germline, CDR1 SGHTA and CDR2 FQGNSA. This CDR3 spans 13 amino acids. V was pared by 10 bases and J by 6 bases, with 17 bases between. In DNA form, the CDR3 reads TGTGCCACCGGACCTAATCGGTACGATACGCAGTATTTT. Its translation is CATGPNRYDTQYF.

This clonotype appeared many times. The chain uses TRBV5-1 and TRBJ1-4; no clear D gene. Trimming took 4 bases from V and 8 from J, leaving 15 bases between them. The CDR3 length is 14 residues. Germline V gene sequence: CDR1 SGHRS, CDR2 YFSETQ. The CDR3 nucleotides read TGCGCCAGCAGCCCCGGGTCGTCCGTCGAAAAACTGTTTTTT. Translation gives CASSPGSSVEKLFF. Together with reference TRBV5-1 and TRBJ1-4, the CDR3 gives the full variable domain: KAGVTQTPRYLIKTRGQQVTLSCSPISGHRSVSWYQQTPGQGLQFLFEYFSETQRNKGNFPGRFSGRQFSNSRSEMNVSTLELGDSALYLCASSPGSSVEKLFFGSGTQLSVL.

Many counts were recorded for this clonotype. The rearrangement uses TRBV29-1 and TRBJ2-1; D is perhaps TRBD2 (6 bases). CDR1 SQVTM and CDR2 ANQGSEA come from the germline V gene. Trimming cost V 3 bases and J 6 bases, with 9 bases left between them. The CDR3 spans 12 residues. CDR3 amino acids: CSVEKRANEQFF. CDR3 sequence (DNA): TGCAGCGTTGAGAAGCGGGCCAATGAGCAGTTCTTC.

This clonotype has a handful of counts. This chain uses TRBV6-5 with TRBJ2-7; no clear D gene. Trimming pared 2 bases from V and 4 bases from J, leaving 12 bases between. The CDR3 length is 14 residues. CDR1 and CDR2 from the germline V gene are MNHEY and SVGAGI. CDR3 protein: CASSYRSRTYEQYF. CDR3 nucleotide sequence: TGTGCCAGCAGTTACCGGTCCAGAACTTACGAGCAGTACTTC.

This chain uses TRBV15 with TRBJ2-5, with D perhaps TRBD1 (5 bases). This CDR3 contains 15 residues. Germline-derived CDR1 and CDR2 are LNHNV and YYDKDF (reference sequence). V was trimmed by 1 base and J by 1 base, leaving 10 bases between them. DNA for the CDR3: TGTGCCACCAGCAGAGCGGGTGACAGCCAAGAGACCCAGTACTTC. It codes for CATSRAGDSQETQYF.

This clonotype has only a few counts. The V call is TRBV28, the J call TRBJ2-3, with D possibly matching TRBD2 (6 bases). Trimming left V 3 bases short and J 4 bases short, with 8 bases between. This CDR3 is built from 13 residues. CDR1 and CDR2 (germline): MDHEN, SYDVKM. The CDR3 reads CASSFRLADTQYF. CDR3 nucleotide sequence: TGTGCCAGCAGTTTCCGACTAGCAGATACGCAGTATTTT.

This chain uses TRBV5-1 with TRBJ2-1; D could derive from TRBD1 or TRBD2 (5 bases each). Per the germline V gene, CDR1 is SGHRS and CDR2 is YFSETQ. The V gene lost 4 bases and the J gene lost 13 bases, with 15 bases spanning the gap. This CDR3 spans 12 amino acids. CDR3 coding DNA: TGCGCCAGCAGCCAAAGAGGGGATGGACAGTTCTTC. This codes for CASSQRGDGQFF.

The chain has TRBV7-8 and TRBJ2-7; possibly TRBD2 for D (5 bases). In germline, CDR1 is SGHVS, CDR2 FQNEAQ. This CDR3 contains 17 residues. V dropped 1 base and J dropped 4 bases, with 20 bases sitting between them. The CDR3 coding sequence is TGTGCCAGCAGCTTAGGGGGAGTCCCGGCTTTTTTGTACGAGCAGTACTTC. This encodes CASSLGGVPAFLYEQYF.

The DNA for the CDR3 is TGCAGTGCTAGGGCTACTTCCGGGACAGGGGACGAGCAGTACTTC. This encodes CSARATSGTGDEQYF. The J gene is TRBJ2-7, the V gene TRBV20-1, with 10 positions matching TRBD1. Germline V lookup: CDR1 DFQATT, CDR2 SNEGSKA (reference sequence). The CDR3 length is 15 residues. J was trimmed by 5 bases and V by 3 bases; bases with no gene match: 10.

This clonotype was picked up many times. V is TRBV12-3 or TRBV12-4 and J is TRBJ2-5; 10 bases align to TRBD1. This CDR3 has 14 residues. V was pared by 3 bases and J by 3 bases, with 1 base of the junction left unmatched. CDR3 protein: CASSFGQGEETQYF. The CDR3 DNA reads TGTGCCAGCAGTTTTGGACAGGGGGAAGAGACCCAGTACTTC.

The table lists this clonotype with a few counts. The chain links TRBV7-9 to TRBJ1-5; D is unresolved. This CDR3 contains 16 residues. V lost 5 bases to trimming and J lost 0 bases, with 14 bases between them. Per germline, CDR1 SEHNR and CDR2 FQNEAQ (reference sequence). The CDR3 bases are TGTGCCAGCAGCCCTGACGGCGCCTATAGCAATCAGCCCCAGCATTTT. Translating it yields CASSPDGAYSNQPQHF.

This clonotype was seen ten or more times. This chain uses TRBV29-1 with TRBJ2-5; 8 bases line up with TRBD1. CDR3 size: 13 residues. V dropped 5 bases and J dropped 4; count of bases not matched to a gene: 6. Germline V gene lookup returns CDR1 SQVTM and CDR2 ANQGSEA. The CDR3 region is CSVRQGAGETQYF. CDR3 DNA: TGCAGCGTTCGGCAGGGGGCTGGAGAGACCCAGTACTTC.

J is TRBJ2-3 and V is TRBV4-2; the D is unclear. Germline CDR1 reads LGHNA; CDR2 reads YNFKEQ. The CDR3 extends over 14 amino acids. Trimming took 4 bases from V and 4 from J, leaving 12 bases between them. The CDR3 is CASSRESPADTQYF. For the CDR3, the DNA is TGTGCCAGCAGCCGGGAATCCCCGGCAGATACGCAGTATTTT.

The rearrangement joins TRBV3-1 to TRBJ2-5; 11 bases fit TRBD2. Germline-derived CDR1 and CDR2 are LGHDT and YNNKEL (reference sequence). Unmatched junction bases numbered 12, after V lost 3 bases and J lost 3 bases. There are 18 residues in the CDR3. The CDR3, as DNA: TGTGCCAGCAGCCAGGGAGGATTGGGACTAGCGGCAAAAGAGACCCAGTACTTC. It yields the protein CASSQGGLGLAAKETQYF.

This chain uses TRBV7-2 with TRBJ2-2; D ambiguous. Germline V gene sequence: CDR1 SGHTA, CDR2 FQGNSA. V was shortened by 7 bases and J by 4 bases, with 19 bases between the two germline ends. There are 16 residues in the CDR3. The chain's CDR3 is CASTLGIAPGTGELFF. The CDR3 bases are TGTGCCAGCACCCTAGGGATAGCTCCGGGCACCGGGGAGCTGTTTTTT.

The chain couples TRBV5-1 to TRBJ2-1; D not certain. CDR3 length: 14 amino acids. CDR1 SGHRS and CDR2 YFSETQ come from the germline V gene. V was pared by 0 bases and J by 3 bases, with 7 bases between. The CDR3 nucleotides read TGCGCCAGCAGCTTGGACCCGTACTACAATGAGCAGTTCTTC. It translates to CASSLDPYYNEQFF.

The CDR3 region has the DNA TGTGCCAGCAAACTTCAGGGGGCGTGGAGAAACACCATATATTTT. Encoded protein: CASKLQGAWRNTIYF. V and J are TRBV12-3 or TRBV12-4 and TRBJ1-3, with 8 positions matching TRBD1. CDR3 length equals 15 residues. Trimming cost V 7 bases and J 5 bases; bases outside gene matches: 10.

The rearrangement uses TRBV19 and TRBJ1-5; D not certain. CDR3 length equals 17 residues. The germline V gene has CDR1 LNHDA and CDR2 SQIVND (reference sequence). Trimming left V 0 bases short and J 0 bases short, with 12 bases between. The CDR3 protein is CASSIDEGRYSNQPQHF. In nucleotides, the CDR3 is TGTGCCAGTAGTATAGATGAAGGTCGGTATAGCAATCAGCCCCAGCATTTT. Drawing the rest from reference TRBV19 and TRBJ1-5, the complete variable domain is DGGITQSPKYLFRKEGQNVTLSCEQNLNHDAMYWYRQDPGQGLRLIYYSQIVNDFQKGDIAEGYSVSREKKESFPLTVTSAQKNPTAFYLCASSIDEGRYSNQPQHFGDGTRLSIL.

This chain links TRBV7-9 with TRBJ1-1, with a weak D call TRBD1 (6 bases). CDR1 and CDR2 from the germline V gene are SEHNR and FQNEAQ (reference sequence). The V and J ends lost 3 bases and 4 bases respectively, with 12 bases between them. The CDR3 length is 14 residues. This CDR3 is CASSLSGQFTEAFF. The CDR3 bases are TGTGCCAGCAGCTTGTCAGGACAGTTCACTGAAGCTTTCTTT.

This clonotype was seen a handful of times. The chain joins TRBV7-9 to TRBJ2-1, with TRBD1 matching over 10 bases. Germline loops: CDR1 SEHNR, CDR2 FQNEAQ (reference sequence). The ends lost 5 bases at V and 7 bases at J; junction bases unmatched: 5. The CDR3 length is 14 residues. CDR3 region: CASSKRTGGNEQFF. In DNA, the CDR3 is TGTGCCAGCAGCAAGCGGACAGGGGGAAATGAGCAGTTCTTC.

The chain combines TRBV6-1 with TRBJ2-2, with 8 nucleotides matching TRBD1. This CDR3 contains 15 residues. The trim removed 8 bases at V and 5 bases at J, leaving 10 bases unmatched. The V gene's germline CDR1 is MNHNS and CDR2 SASEGT. The CDR3 spells CASAYGTGWTGELFF. CDR3 nucleotides: TGTGCCAGCGCGTATGGGACAGGCTGGACCGGGGAGCTGTTTTTT.